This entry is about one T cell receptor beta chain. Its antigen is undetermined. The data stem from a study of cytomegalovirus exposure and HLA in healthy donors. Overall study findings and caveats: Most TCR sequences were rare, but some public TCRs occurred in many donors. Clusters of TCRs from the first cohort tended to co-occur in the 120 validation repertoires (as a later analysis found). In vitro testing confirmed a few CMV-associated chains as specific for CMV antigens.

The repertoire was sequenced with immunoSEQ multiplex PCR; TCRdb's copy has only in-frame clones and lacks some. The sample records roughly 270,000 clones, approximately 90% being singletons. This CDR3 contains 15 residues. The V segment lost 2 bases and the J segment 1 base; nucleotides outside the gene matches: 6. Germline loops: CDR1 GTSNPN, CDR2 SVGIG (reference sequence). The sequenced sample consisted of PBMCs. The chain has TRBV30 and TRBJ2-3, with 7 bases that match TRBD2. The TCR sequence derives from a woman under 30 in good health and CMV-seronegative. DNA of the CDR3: TGTGCCTGGAGTACGGGAGGTGTCGGCACAGATACGCAGTATTTT. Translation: CAWSTGGVGTDTQYF.